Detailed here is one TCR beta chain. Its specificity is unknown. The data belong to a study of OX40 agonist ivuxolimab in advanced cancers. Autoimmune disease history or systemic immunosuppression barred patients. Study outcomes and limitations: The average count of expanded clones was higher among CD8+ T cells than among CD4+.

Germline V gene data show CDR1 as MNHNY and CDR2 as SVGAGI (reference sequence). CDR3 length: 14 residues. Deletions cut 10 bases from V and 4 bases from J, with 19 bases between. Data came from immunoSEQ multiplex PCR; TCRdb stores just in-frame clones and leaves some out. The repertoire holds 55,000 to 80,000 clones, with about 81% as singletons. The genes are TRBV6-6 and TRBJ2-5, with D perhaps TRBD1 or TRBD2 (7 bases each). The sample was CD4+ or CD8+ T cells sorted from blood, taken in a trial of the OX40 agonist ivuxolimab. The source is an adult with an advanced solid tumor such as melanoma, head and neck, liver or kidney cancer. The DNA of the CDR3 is TGTGCCACCCGACAGGGAGGGGCAGGAGAGACCCAGTACTTC. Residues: CATRQGGAGETQYF.